This T cell receptor beta chain was identified in a study of blood T cell repertoires in COVID-19. Study information: Nucleic acid was either cDNA or gDNA, and it came from T cells, B-cell-depleted T cells, or PBMCs.

This CDR3 is 16 amino acids long. The V gene's germline CDR1 is SGHNT and CDR2 YYREEE (reference sequence). V shed 2 bases and J 4 bases; nucleotides not matched to a gene: 9. The age range of participants was 18 to 89 years, with residence in some 25 US areas. Clinical history reported by participants formed the basis on which cohorts were assigned. This clone was observed a single time. Authors' methods: How many nucleated cells were present was estimated from reference gene primer amplification. The repertoire was sequenced with immunoSEQ multiplex PCR; TCRdb's copy has only in-frame clones and lacks some. That table supplies the V and J calls and clone size; D and trimming were determined from the DNA. The table includes a few hundred thousand clones, approximately 79% detected once.

Sequenced input: PBMCs or T cells enriched from blood (not recorded which). The origin of this receptor is a man between 25 and 39 years old with acute COVID-19. V usage is TRBV5-4 and J usage is TRBJ2-3; 8 bases agree with TRBD2. CDR3 DNA: TGTGCCAGCAGCTTATACCGGGGGGGAGGGTCAGATACGCAGTATTTT. It translates to CASSLYRGGGSDTQYF.